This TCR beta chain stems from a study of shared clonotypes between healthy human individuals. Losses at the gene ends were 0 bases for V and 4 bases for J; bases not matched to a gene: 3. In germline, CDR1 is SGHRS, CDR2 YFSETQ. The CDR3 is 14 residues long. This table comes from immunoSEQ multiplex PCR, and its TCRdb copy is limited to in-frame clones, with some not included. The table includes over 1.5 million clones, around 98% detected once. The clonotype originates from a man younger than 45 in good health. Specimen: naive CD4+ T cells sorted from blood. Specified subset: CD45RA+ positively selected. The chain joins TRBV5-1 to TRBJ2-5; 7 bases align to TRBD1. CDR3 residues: CASSLDRGRETQYF. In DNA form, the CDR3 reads TGCGCCAGCAGCTTGGACAGGGGCCGAGAGACCCAGTACTTC.